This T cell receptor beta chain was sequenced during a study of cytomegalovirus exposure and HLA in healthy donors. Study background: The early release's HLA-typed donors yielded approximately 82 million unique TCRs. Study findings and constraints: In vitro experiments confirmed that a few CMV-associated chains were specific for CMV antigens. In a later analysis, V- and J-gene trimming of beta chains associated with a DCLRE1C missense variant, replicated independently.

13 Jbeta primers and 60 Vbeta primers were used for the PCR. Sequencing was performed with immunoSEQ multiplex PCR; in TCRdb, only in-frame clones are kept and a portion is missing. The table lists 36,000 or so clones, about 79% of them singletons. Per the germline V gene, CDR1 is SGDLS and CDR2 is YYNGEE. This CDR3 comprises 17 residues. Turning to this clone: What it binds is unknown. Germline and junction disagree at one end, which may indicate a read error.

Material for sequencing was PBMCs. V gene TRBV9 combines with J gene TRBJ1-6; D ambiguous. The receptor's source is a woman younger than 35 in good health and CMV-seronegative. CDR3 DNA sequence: TGTGCCAGCAGCGTATCCGGGAGCACGGTCCTTAATTCACCCCTCAACTTT. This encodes CASSVSGSTVLNSPLNF.